This record looks at one T cell receptor (beta chain) sequence and its context. V lost 0 bases to trimming and J lost 4 bases, with 7 bases between them. The CDR3 consists of 13 residues. Germline-derived CDR1 and CDR2 are SGHDT and YYEEEE. This sample was taken from a study of cytomegalovirus exposure and HLA in healthy donors. Use of 60 Vbeta and 13 Jbeta primers characterized the PCR. The data were produced by immunoSEQ multiplex PCR, yet TCRdb's version contains in-frame clones alone and is incomplete. This table holds some 160,000 clones, approximately 81% found once. This chain links TRBV5-6 with TRBJ1-2, with D maybe TRBD1 (5 bases). This receptor was taken from a man aged 25-45 years in good health and CMV-seropositive. Sequenced sample: PBMCs. The CDR3 here is CASSLDRRYGYTF. The DNA for the CDR3 is TGTGCCAGCAGCTTGGACAGGCGCTATGGCTACACCTTC.